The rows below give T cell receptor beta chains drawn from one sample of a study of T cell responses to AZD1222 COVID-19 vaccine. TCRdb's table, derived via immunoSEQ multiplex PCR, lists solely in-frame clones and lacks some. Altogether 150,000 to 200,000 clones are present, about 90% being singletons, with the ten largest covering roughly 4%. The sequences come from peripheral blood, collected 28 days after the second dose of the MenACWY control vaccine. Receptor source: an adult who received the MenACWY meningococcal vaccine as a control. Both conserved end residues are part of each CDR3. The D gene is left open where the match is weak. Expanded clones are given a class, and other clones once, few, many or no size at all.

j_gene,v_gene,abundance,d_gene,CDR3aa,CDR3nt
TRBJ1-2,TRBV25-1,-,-,CASSEGGYGYTF,TGTGCCAGCAGTGAAGGGGGCTATGGCTACACCTTC
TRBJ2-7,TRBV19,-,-,CASSIRAGPDEQYF,TGTGCCAGTAGTATCAGGGCAGGTCCTGACGAGCAGTACTTC
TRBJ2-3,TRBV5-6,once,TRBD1,CASSTEQGGTDTQYF,TGTGCCAGCAGCACAGAACAGGGGGGCACAGATACGCAGTATTTT
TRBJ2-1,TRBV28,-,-,CASSLSDYNEQFF,TGTGCCAGCAGTTTATCGGACTACAATGAGCAGTTCTTC
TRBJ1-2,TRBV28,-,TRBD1,CASSSIQGARGYGYTF,TGTGCCAGCAGTTCTATACAGGGGGCGAGAGGCTATGGCTACACCTTC
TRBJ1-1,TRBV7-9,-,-,CASSLAGGTGNTEAFF,TGTGCCAGCAGCTTAGCGGGAGGGACGGGGAACACTGAAGCTTTCTTT
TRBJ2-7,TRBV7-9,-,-,CASSSAYYEQYF,TGTGCCAGCAGCTCTGCCTACTACGAGCAGTACTTC
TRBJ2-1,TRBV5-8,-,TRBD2,CASSFWTSGIGQGEQFF,TGTGCCAGCAGCTTCTGGACTAGCGGGATCGGCCAGGGTGAGCAGTTCTTC
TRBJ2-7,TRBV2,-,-,CASREEGTGFYEQYF,TGTGCCAGCAGGGAGGAGGGGACTGGATTCTACGAGCAGTACTTC
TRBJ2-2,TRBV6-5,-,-,CACGLGAANTGELFF,TGTGCCTGCGGTCTGGGGGCAGCTAACACCGGGGAGCTGTTTTTT
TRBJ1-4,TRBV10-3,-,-,CAISESRGGEKLFF,TGTGCCATCAGTGAGTCGAGGGGAGGGGAAAAACTGTTTTTT
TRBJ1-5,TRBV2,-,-,CASSRQGDQPQHF,TGTGCCAGCAGTCGCCAGGGAGATCAGCCCCAGCATTTT
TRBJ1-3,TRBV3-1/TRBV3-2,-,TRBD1,CASSRTTGSGNTIYF,TGTGCCAGCAGCCGGACGACAGGGTCTGGAAACACCATATATTTT
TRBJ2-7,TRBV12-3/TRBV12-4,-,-,CASRSKSSYEQYF,TGTGCCAGCAGGTCAAAGAGCTCCTACGAGCAGTACTTC
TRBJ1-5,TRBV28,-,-,CASSLSSQPQHF,TGTGCCAGCAGTTTGAGTAGTCAGCCCCAGCATTTT
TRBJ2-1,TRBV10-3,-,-,CAISEMGDNEQFF,TGTGCCATCAGTGAGATGGGAGACAATGAGCAGTTCTTC
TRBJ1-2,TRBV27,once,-,CASSPKYVANYGYTF,TGTGCCAGCAGTCCCAAGTACGTAGCTAACTATGGCTACACCTTC
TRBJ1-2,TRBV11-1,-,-,CASSFDRGENGYTF,TGTGCCAGCAGCTTTGATCGGGGAGAGAATGGCTACACCTTC
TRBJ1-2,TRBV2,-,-,CADGKGRQANYGYTF,TGTGCGGACGGAAAGGGACGGCAAGCTAACTATGGCTACACCTTC
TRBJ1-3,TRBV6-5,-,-,CASSYSQGNTIYF,TGTGCCAGCAGTTATAGTCAGGGAAACACCATATATTTT
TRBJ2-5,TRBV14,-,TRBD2,CASSQSRGSSRETQYF,TGTGCCAGCAGCCAGTCTCGCGGGAGTTCGAGAGAGACCCAGTACTTC
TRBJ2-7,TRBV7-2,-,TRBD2,CASSESGLASYEQYF,TGTGCCAGCAGCGAGTCGGGACTAGCATCCTACGAGCAGTACTTC
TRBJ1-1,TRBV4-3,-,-,CASSQDGSEAFF,TGCGCCAGCAGCCAAGATGGAAGTGAAGCTTTCTTT
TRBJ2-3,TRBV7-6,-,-,CASSPSHSTDTQYF,TGTGCCAGCAGCCCGTCACATAGCACAGATACGCAGTATTTT
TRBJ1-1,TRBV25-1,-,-,CASMGYMNTEAFF,TGTGCCAGCATGGGGTACATGAACACTGAAGCTTTCTTT
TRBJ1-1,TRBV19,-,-,CASSWAGAEAFF,TGTGCCAGTAGTTGGGCGGGGGCTGAAGCTTTCTTT
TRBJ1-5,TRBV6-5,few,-,CASSGGVGANQPQHF,TGTGCCAGCAGCGGGGGCGTTGGGGCTAATCAGCCCCAGCATTTT
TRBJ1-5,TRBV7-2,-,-,CASSLQQGGGQPQHF,TGTGCCAGCAGCTTACAACAGGGCGGGGGTCAGCCCCAGCATTTT
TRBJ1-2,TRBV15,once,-,CATSPEAALITFTF,TGTGCCACCAGCCCAGAAGCCGCACTAATTACCTTCACCTTC
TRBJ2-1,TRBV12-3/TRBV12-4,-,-,CASRSGLRGEFF,TGTGCCAGCAGGTCCGGGCTCAGGGGGGAGTTCTTC
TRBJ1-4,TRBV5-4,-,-,CASSAGLEEKLFF,TGTGCCAGCAGCGCAGGGTTAGAGGAAAAACTGTTTTTT
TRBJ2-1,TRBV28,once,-,CASAVWGETNNEQFF,TGTGCCAGCGCCGTCTGGGGGGAAACGAACAATGAGCAGTTCTTC
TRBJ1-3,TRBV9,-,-,CASSSQGTPGNTIYF,TGTGCCAGCAGCTCTCAGGGTACCCCTGGAAACACCATATATTTT
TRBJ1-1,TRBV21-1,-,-,CASSTSMGGRTEAFF,TGTGCCAGCAGCACGAGCATGGGCGGGAGGACTGAAGCTTTCTTT
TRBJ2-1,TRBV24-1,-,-,CATSAPRRPHEQFF,TGTGCCACCAGTGCCCCCAGGCGGCCACACGAGCAGTTCTTC
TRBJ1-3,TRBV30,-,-,CAWSVWGSGNTIYF,TGTGCCTGGAGTGTTTGGGGTTCTGGAAACACCATATATTTT
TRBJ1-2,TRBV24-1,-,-,CATTGEAGGYTF,TGTGCCACCACAGGGGAGGCGGGAGGCTACACCTTC
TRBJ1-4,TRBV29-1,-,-,CSADRNEKLFF,TGCAGTGCCGACAGGAATGAAAAACTGTTTTTT
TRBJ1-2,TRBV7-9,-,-,CASSLAGYNYGYTF,TGTGCCAGCAGCTTAGCAGGGTATAACTATGGCTACACCTTC
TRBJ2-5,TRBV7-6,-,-,CASSLGIGGMETQYF,TGTGCCAGCAGCTTAGGAATCGGGGGCATGGAGACCCAGTACTTC
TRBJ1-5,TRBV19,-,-,CASSIGFRARGQPQHF,TGTGCCAGTAGTATAGGTTTCAGGGCGCGTGGCCAGCCCCAGCATTTT
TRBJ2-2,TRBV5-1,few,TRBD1,CASSLGQGDTGELFF,TGCGCCAGCAGCCTAGGACAGGGGGATACCGGGGAGCTGTTTTTT
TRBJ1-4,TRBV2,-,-,CASKVGRGSYGKLFF,TGTGCCAGCAAAGTGGGCCGCGGCTCGTATGGAAAACTGTTTTTT
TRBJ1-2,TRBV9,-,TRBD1,CASSLRTGESVGYTF,TGTGCCAGCAGCCTCCGGACAGGGGAGAGTGTTGGCTACACCTTC
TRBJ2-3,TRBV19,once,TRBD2,CASSPAGASTDTQYF,TGTGCCAGTAGCCCAGCGGGGGCTAGCACAGATACGCAGTATTTT
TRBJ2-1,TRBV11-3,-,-,CASSKGVYSRNEQFF,TGTGCCAGCAGTAAAGGAGTGTACTCCAGGAATGAGCAGTTCTTC
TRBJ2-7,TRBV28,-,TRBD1,CASSGQGLVDEQYF,TGTGCCAGCAGCGGACAGGGATTGGTGGACGAGCAGTACTTC
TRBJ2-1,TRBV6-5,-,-,CASSPTGDNEQFF,TGTGCCAGCAGTCCTACAGGTGACAATGAGCAGTTCTTC
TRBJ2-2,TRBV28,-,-,CASSLLGGGELFF,TGTGCCAGCAGTTTACTGGGCGGCGGGGAGCTGTTTTTT
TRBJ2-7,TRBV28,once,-,CASRSQAYEQYF,TGTGCCAGCAGATCACAGGCCTACGAGCAGTACTTC
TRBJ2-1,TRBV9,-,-,CASSVAYGGVYNEQFF,TGTGCCAGCAGCGTAGCTTATGGGGGAGTCTACAATGAGCAGTTCTTC
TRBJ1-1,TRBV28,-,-,CASSFPIGMNTEAFF,TGTGCCAGCAGTTTCCCGATTGGGATGAACACTGAAGCTTTCTTT
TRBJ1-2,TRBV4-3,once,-,CASSPGGRLYGYTF,TGCGCCAGCAGCCCGGGGGGGCGACTCTATGGCTACACCTTC
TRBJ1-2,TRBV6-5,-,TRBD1,CASSQDRVWDTF,TGTGCCAGCAGCCAGGACAGGGTCTGGGACACCTTC
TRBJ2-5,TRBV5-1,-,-,CASSLEGQGGETQYF,TGCGCCAGCAGCTTAGAAGGACAGGGAGGGGAGACCCAGTACTTC
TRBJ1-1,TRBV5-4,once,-,CASSPRDRRNTEAFF,TGTGCCAGCAGCCCCCGGGACCGGAGGAACACTGAAGCTTTCTTT
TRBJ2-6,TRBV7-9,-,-,CASQRQTGANVLTF,TGTGCCAGCCAAAGACAGACTGGGGCCAACGTCCTGACTTTC
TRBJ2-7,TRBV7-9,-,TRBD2,CASSLEASGRSYF,TGTGCCAGCAGCTTGGAGGCTAGCGGGAGGTCTTACTTC
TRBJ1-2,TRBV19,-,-,CASLHILHGYTF,TGTGCCAGTTTACATATTCTACATGGCTACACCTTC
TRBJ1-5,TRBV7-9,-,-,CASSLATSNQPQHF,TGTGCCAGCAGCTTAGCCACTAGCAATCAGCCCCAGCATTTT